This T cell receptor beta chain was identified during a study of blood T cell repertoires in COVID-19. This CDR3 spans 12 amino acids. The V and J ends lost 2 bases and 11 bases respectively, with 9 bases between them. Germline CDR1 MNHEY, CDR2 SVGEGT. Produced via immunoSEQ multiplex PCR; TCRdb's table is partial and in-frame only. The table records under 300,000 clones, around four fifths of them present only once. Sequenced material: peripheral blood. The gene calls are TRBV6-2 or TRBV6-3 and TRBJ2-2; D possibly corresponds to TRBD2 (5 bases). The TCR comes from a woman in her sixties or seventies with active or convalescent COVID-19. The CDR3 protein is CASSYGSGELFF. CDR3 nucleotide sequence: TGTGCCAGCAGTTACGGGAGCGGTGAGCTGTTTTTT.